This T cell receptor (beta chain) emerged from a study of T cell responses to AZD1222 COVID-19 vaccine. Regarding this clone: Its antigen is not identified.

The method was immunoSEQ multiplex PCR; TCRdb's version includes in-frame clones alone and lacks a portion of them. The sample consists of approximately 160,000 clones, 90% to 95% of them appearing once. Findings of the study overall: Only a handful of AZD1222 recipients, six or seven in all, had baseline seropositivity.

CDR3 length: 14 residues. V lost 3 bases and J lost 0, with 9 bases in between. Germline lookup yields CDR1 SGHRS and CDR2 YFSETQ. The clonotype comes from an adult in good health. The gene calls are TRBV5-1 and TRBJ1-1; possibly TRBD1 for D (5 bases). Here the sequenced sample was peripheral blood, taken on day 0 of AZD1222 vaccination. The DNA for the CDR3 is TGCGCCAGCAGCTCTCAGGGAATGAACACTGAAGCTTTCTTT. Encoded protein: CASSSQGMNTEAFF. Supplemented by reference TRBV5-1 and TRBJ1-1, the full variable domain reads KAGVTQTPRYLIKTRGQQVTLSCSPISGHRSVSWYQQTPGQGLQFLFEYFSETQRNKGNFPGRFSGRQFSNSRSEMNVSTLELGDSALYLCASSSQGMNTEAFFGQGTRLTVV.